The T cell receptor beta chain under discussion was sequenced for a study of blood T cell repertoires in COVID-19 (dated by TCRdb to about 2020). About the investigation overall: The collaborator samples originated in the United States, Italy and Spain and spanned the acute and convalescent phases of COVID-19. The samples were drawn from the first 160 participants of the ongoing ImmuneRACE study and from about 1,200 subjects provided by 6 global collaborators. Subjects who had been exposed to COVID-19, were actively infected with it, or had recovered from it provided the deeply sampled blood TCRbeta repertoires that made up the dataset. The material from the prospective study consisted of cDNA or gDNA derived from T cells, B-cell-depleted T cells, or PBMCs. Where HLA class I and class II types were available, the types were taken from metadata supplied by the sample provider, not from assay-based typing. The repertoires were made available in a free public database intended to serve as a resource for research on the immune response to SARS-CoV-2. Sample metadata almost always included a de-identified subject ID, COVID-19 status, age in years and sex. General findings and caveats noted by the study authors: Clinical and demographic metadata were provided uncurated, with the amount varying by source and participant.

V is shortened by 3 bases, J by 6 bases, and the region joining them spans 16 bases. The CDR3 contains 15 residues, cysteine and phenylalanine counted. CDR3 DNA is the only sequence kept; it has 45 bases, read in frame from the first base. Per the germline V gene (reference sequence), SGHNT is the CDR1 and YYREEE is the CDR2. Regarding this clone: Its antigen remains undetermined. No per-base quality is available; no much larger clone lies one base away.

The immunoSEQ Assay, a bias-controlled multiplex PCR, was used to amplify TCRbeta CDR3 regions from genomic DNA. The original pipeline was this. The number of nucleated cells in each sample was estimated from the amplification of reference gene primers within the assay. To quantify the absolute abundance of each unique TCRbeta CDR3 rearrangement, sequence reads were collapsed and filtered. For each sample, productive Simpson clonality was calculated as the square root of Simpson's diversity index across productive rearrangements. TCRdb carries this immuneACCESS record with in-frame sequences only. Its versions omit some clonotypes, under half of them owing to an unresolved V gene in the studies checked, with the rest unexplained. From that table come the V and J calls and clone size; the DNA was used to work out D and trimming. The sample contains over 100,000 clones, more than 75% of them found a single time. 2% to 3% of the sample is in the top ten clones.

Each collaborating institution followed its own protocols to collect whole blood in K2EDTA tubes. Collaborator samples were shipped for TCRbeta analysis as frozen whole blood, isolated PBMCs, or DNA extracted from either sample type. Sequencing used peripheral blood. The receptor was isolated from a man aged 50 to 60 with active COVID-19. The receptor chain draws on TRBV5-4 and TRBJ1-5; the D segment could be TRBD1, given 5 matching bases. The CDR3 amino acid sequence is: CASSSGGGFSQPQHF. The DNA is TGTGCCAGCAGCTCTGGCGGGGGGTTTAGTCAGCCCCAGCATTTT.